A single sample gave rise to the 30 T cell receptor beta chains below, sequenced in a study of T cells in localized non-small cell lung cancer. Assay: immunoSEQ multiplex PCR; the TCRdb copy retains only in-frame clones and omits some. The repertoire holds around 78,000 clones, with more than 70% as singletons. The sample here was peripheral blood, taken before any cancer treatment. The receptors were sampled from an older female donor with stage I lung adenocarcinoma.

The rearrangement joins TRBV6-5 to TRBJ2-3; a possible D gene is TRBD2 (7 bases). CDR1 is MNHEY and CDR2 is SVGAGI in the germline V gene. This CDR3 has 13 residues. V lost 8 bases and J 3 bases, leaving 12 bases between the germline ends. DNA of the CDR3: TGTGCCAGCGGGAAGGGGGGGACAGATACGCAGTATTTT. Translation gives CASGKGGTDTQYF.

The rearrangement uses TRBV30 and TRBJ1-4; D ambiguous. The CDR3 extends over 13 amino acids. V lost 7 bases, J lost 6 bases, and 15 bases lay in between. Germline CDR1 reads GTSNPN; CDR2 reads SVGIG (reference sequence). The CDR3 spells CASRGGRDEKLFF. DNA of the CDR3: TGTGCCTCCCGGGGAGGGAGAGATGAAAAACTGTTTTTT.

The V call is TRBV5-5, the J call TRBJ2-7; a weak D match, TRBD1 (6 bases). Trimming stripped 3 bases from V and 4 bases from J, with 14 bases between. The length of the CDR3 is 14 residues. Germline V gene sequence: CDR1 SGHKS, CDR2 YYEKEE (reference sequence). The CDR3 DNA sequence: TGTGCCAGCAGCTGGACAGAGAACAGATACGAGCAGTACTTC. This codes for CASSWTENRYEQYF.

There are a few counts of this clone. The CDR3 spells CASSYGSDYTF. CDR3 nucleotide sequence: TGTGCCAGCAGTTACGGGTCCGACTACACCTTC. The chain employs TRBV6-5 and TRBJ1-2, with no clear D. The length of the CDR3 is 11 residues. V dropped 2 bases and J dropped 10 bases, with 8 bases sitting between them. Germline-derived CDR1 and CDR2 are MNHEY and SVGAGI.

The V gene is TRBV12-5, the J gene TRBJ1-5, with TRBD1 identical over 7 bases. Germline assignment: CDR1 LGHNT and CDR2 FRNRAP. This CDR3 region has 14 residues. V was clipped by 3 bases and J by 7 bases; unmatched bases: 6. This chain's CDR3 is CASGLGVGGQPQHF. The CDR3 nucleotides read TGTGCTAGTGGTTTAGGTGTAGGGGGCCAGCCCCAGCATTTT.

The chain is built from TRBV28 and TRBJ2-1; D is uncertain. This CDR3 has 16 amino acids. Germline loops: CDR1 MDHEN, CDR2 SYDVKM. Trimming left V 5 bases short and J 0 bases short, with 14 bases between. CDR3 loop: CASSTRVVSSYNEQFF. The CDR3 coding sequence is TGTGCCAGCAGTACCCGAGTCGTCAGCTCCTACAATGAGCAGTTCTTC. The variable domain in full, completed from reference TRBV28 and TRBJ2-1, reads DVKVTQSSRYLVKRTGEKVFLECVQDMDHENMFWYRQDPGLGLRLIYFSYDVKMKEKGDIPEGYSVSREKKERFSLILESASTNQTSMYLCASSTRVVSSYNEQFFGPGTRLTVL.

The chain joins TRBV30 to TRBJ1-1; D ambiguous. V lost 5 bases, J lost 2 bases, and 3 bases lay in between. This CDR3 spans 10 amino acids. Germline-derived CDR1 and CDR2 are GTSNPN and SVGIG (reference sequence). The CDR3 DNA reads as TGTGCCTGGGGTAACACTGAAGCTTTCTTT. Its protein product is CAWGNTEAFF.

CDR3 protein: CAIRGIGNEQFF. The CDR3 coding sequence is TGTGCCATCAGGGGGATAGGCAATGAGCAGTTCTTC. The V call is TRBV10-3, the J call TRBJ2-1; D is unresolved. There are 12 residues in the CDR3. Trimming removed 6 bases from V and 6 bases from J, with 9 bases in between. Germline loops: CDR1 ENHRY, CDR2 SYGVKD.

J is TRBJ1-1 and V is TRBV5-6, with D unclear. The ends were cut back, 3 bases at V and 11 bases at J, with 17 bases in the middle. There are 13 residues in the CDR3. CDR1 is SGHDT, CDR2 YYEEEE, per germline. CDR3 loop: CASSSLYRERAFF. The CDR3 coding sequence is TGTGCCAGCAGCTCCCTCTACCGGGAACGGGCTTTCTTT.

This clone showed up just a few times. This chain uses TRBV27 with TRBJ2-7, with D hard to call. The CDR3 totals 13 residues. Germline values: CDR1 MNHEY, CDR2 SMNVEV (reference sequence). The ends were cut back, 2 bases at V and 3 bases at J, with 8 bases in the middle. CDR3 nucleotides: TGTGCCAGCAGTTTAGGCAGGTTCTACGAGCAGTACTTC. This translates into CASSLGRFYEQYF.

The chain uses TRBV11-2 and TRBJ2-7; TRBD1 or TRBD2 may be the D gene (6 bases each). This CDR3 is built from 13 residues. Germline assignment: CDR1 SGHAT and CDR2 FQNNGV. Trimming took 5 bases from V and 3 from J, leaving 11 bases between them. CDR3 region: CASSRGTNYEQYF. The DNA for the CDR3 is TGTGCCAGCAGCCGGGGGACAAACTACGAGCAGTACTTC.

Only a few counts were recorded for this clone. J is TRBJ2-5 and V is TRBV9; a possible D gene is TRBD2 (7 bases). The CDR3 runs to 16 residues. The V and J ends lost 4 bases and 5 bases respectively, with 21 bases between them. Germline V gives CDR1 SGDLS, CDR2 YYNGEE. DNA for the CDR3: TGTGCCAGCAGCCCCCGGGGGGCAGGGGTTACGGAGACCCAGTACTTC. Translating it yields CASSPRGAGVTETQYF.

The gene calls are TRBV4-2 and TRBJ1-2; tentative D call: TRBD1 (6 bases). Trimming removed 2 bases from V and 3 bases from J, with 13 bases in between. CDR1 is LGHNA, CDR2 YNFKEQ, per germline. The CDR3 runs 15 residues. CDR3 DNA sequence: TGTGCCAGCAGCCAAAAGGGGGAAGCGGACTATGGCTACACCTTC. Its translation is CASSQKGEADYGYTF.

Only a few counts were recorded for this clone. Within the sample, other DNA sequences also encode this same CDR3. V gene TRBV5-6 combines with J gene TRBJ2-7; D is perhaps TRBD1 or TRBD2 (5 bases each). Germline-derived CDR1 and CDR2 are SGHDT and YYEEEE. The CDR3 has 16 residues. Deletions cut 4 bases from V and 5 bases from J, with 22 bases between. The CDR3: CASSEGPRTGTHEQYF. In DNA, the CDR3 is TGTGCCAGCAGCGAAGGGCCGAGGACGGGGACCCACGAGCAGTACTTC. Drawing the rest from reference TRBV5-6 and TRBJ2-7, the complete variable domain is DAGVTQSPTHLIKTRGQQVTLRCSPKSGHDTVSWYQQALGQGPQFIFQYYEEEERQRGNFPDRFSGHQFPNYSSELNVNALLLGDSALYLCASSEGPRTGTHEQYFGPGTRLTVT.

In DNA form, the CDR3 reads TGTGCCAGCAGTCTGATGACAGCGGCGAGGGAGCAGTACTTC. Amino acids: CASSLMTAAREQYF. V and J are TRBV28 and TRBJ2-7; the D call may be TRBD1 or TRBD2 (5 bases each). Germline V gene lookup returns CDR1 MDHEN and CDR2 SYDVKM. The CDR3 contains 14 residues. V shed 5 bases and J shed 7 bases, with 18 bases lying between them.

This chain joins TRBV7-6 and TRBJ2-1, with 12 bases fitting TRBD2. CDR3 length: 17 residues. The germline CDR1 and CDR2 sequences are SGHVS and FNYEAQ. J gave up 3 bases and V 5 bases, and 8 bases lay outside the gene matches. CDR3 residues: CASSPPSGRAYYNEQFF. CDR3 in DNA: TGTGCCAGCAGCCCTCCTAGCGGGAGGGCGTACTACAATGAGCAGTTCTTC.

This clone was counted between two and nine times. This sequence joins TRBV4-3 and TRBJ1-2; a possible D gene is TRBD1 (6 bases). With 4 bases removed from V and 2 bases from J, the gap between germline ends came to 14 bases. The germline gives CDR1 LGHNA, CDR2 YSLEER. This CDR3 comprises 15 residues. CDR3 loop: CASSPRGQTNYGYTF. The CDR3 bases are TGCGCCAGCAGCCCGCGGGGACAAACGAACTATGGCTACACCTTC.

V and J are TRBV6-6 and TRBJ1-1, with D maybe TRBD1 (6 bases). Germline assignment: CDR1 MNHNY and CDR2 SVGAGI (reference sequence). The CDR3 has 12 residues. Trimming pared 6 bases from V and 5 bases from J, leaving 10 bases between. The CDR3, as DNA: TGTGCCAGCAGCCGTACAGGGACTGAAGCTTTCTTT. It yields the protein CASSRTGTEAFF.

This chain connects TRBV2 to TRBJ2-7; unclear D gene. CDR1 and CDR2 from the germline V gene are SNHLY and FYNNEI. Trimming shortened V by 4 bases and J by 2 bases, and 12 bases separated the two germline ends. This CDR3 region has 14 residues. The CDR3 region has the DNA TGTGCCAGCAGTGCCCAGGAAAACACCTACGAGCAGTACTTC. This gives the protein CASSAQENTYEQYF.

The chain carries TRBV19 and TRBJ1-2; D remains unclear. There are 15 residues in the CDR3. Germline V gene sequence: CDR1 LNHDA, CDR2 SQIVND (reference sequence). With 5 bases removed from V and 6 bases from J, the gap between germline ends came to 19 bases. CDR3 in DNA: TGTGCCAGTAGTCCCCGCGTGGCCCTCAAGGATGGCTACACCTTC. It translates to CASSPRVALKDGYTF.

This rearrangement joins TRBV4-1 to TRBJ2-1; possibly TRBD1 for D (5 bases). Germline V gene data show CDR1 as MGHRA and CDR2 as YSYEKL. The CDR3 loop spans 13 amino acids. V gave up 1 base and J gave up 12 bases, with 13 bases separating them. The CDR3 nucleotides read TGCGCCAGCAGCCAAGGGACGGACATGGGGCAGTTCTTC. Amino acids: CASSQGTDMGQFF.

The chain recombines TRBV6-1 with TRBJ1-4; tentatively, D is TRBD1 (6 bases). V was clipped by 6 bases and J by 4 bases, with 12 bases between them. The CDR3 totals 14 residues. Germline loops: CDR1 MNHNS, CDR2 SASEGT. CDR3 loop: CASRLGQFNEKLFF. In DNA form, the CDR3 reads TGTGCCAGCAGACTCGGACAGTTTAATGAAAAACTGTTTTTT.

This clone was found once. The rearrangement uses TRBV5-1 and TRBJ1-1; D uncertain. Trimming took off 2 bases at V and 6 bases at J, with 14 bases between the two ends. The germline V gene has CDR1 SGHRS and CDR2 YFSETQ. The CDR3 extends over 14 amino acids. In DNA, the CDR3 is TGCGCCAGCAGCTTTACATCCCCTGGCGCTGAAGCTTTCTTT. This gives the protein CASSFTSPGAEAFF.

The gene calls are TRBV7-9 and TRBJ2-5; TRBD1 matches 7 bases. The J segment lost 2 bases and the V segment lost 4 bases, leaving 4 bases of the junction unmatched. The CDR3 extends over 14 amino acids. Germline values: CDR1 SEHNR, CDR2 FQNEAQ (reference sequence). In DNA form, the CDR3 reads TGTGCCAGCAGCTCCACGGGACAGCAAGAGACCCAGTACTTC. Translated, it gives CASSSTGQQETQYF.

The rearrangement joins TRBV19 to TRBJ1-4; D not certain. Germline CDR1 reads LNHDA; CDR2 reads SQIVND (reference sequence). Trimming pared 3 bases from V and 8 bases from J, leaving 4 bases between. This CDR3 is 11 amino acids long. The CDR3 sequence: CASSISEKLFF. As DNA, the CDR3 is TGTGCCAGTAGTATCAGCGAAAAACTGTTTTTT.

This sequence joins TRBV9 and TRBJ1-2, with 9 bases that match TRBD1. Germline loops: CDR1 SGDLS, CDR2 YYNGEE. CDR3 length: 14 amino acids. The V and J ends lost 0 bases and 4 bases, in that order; junction bases with no gene match: 1. The CDR3 loop reads CASSVDRGPYGYTF. In DNA, the CDR3 is TGTGCCAGCAGCGTAGACAGGGGGCCCTATGGCTACACCTTC. Using reference TRBV9 and TRBJ1-2 for the parts outside the CDR3, the full variable domain is DSGVTQTPKHLITATGQRVTLRCSPRSGDLSVYWYQQSLDQGLQFLIQYYNGEERAKGNILERFSAQQFPDLHSELNLSSLELGDSALYFCASSVDRGPYGYTFGSGTRLTVV.

This chain uses TRBV19 with TRBJ1-5; a weak D match, TRBD1 (6 bases). The CDR3 has 15 residues. Looked up from germline, CDR1 is LNHDA and CDR2 is SQIVND (reference sequence). Trimming pared 3 bases from V and 2 bases from J, leaving 11 bases between. CDR3 region: CASSISQGRNQPQHF. The CDR3 DNA is TGTGCCAGTAGTATCTCACAGGGACGCAATCAGCCCCAGCATTTT.

This clone appeared once. The chain links TRBV5-1 to TRBJ2-7, with D perhaps TRBD1 or TRBD2 (5 bases each). The length of the CDR3 is 15 residues. Germline V gives CDR1 SGHRS, CDR2 YFSETQ. V lost 1 base and J lost 0, with 11 bases in between. This CDR3 is CASSLTGTVSYEQYF. Here the CDR3 DNA reads TGCGCCAGCAGCTTGACCGGGACGGTCTCCTACGAGCAGTACTTC.

The rearrangement joins TRBV7-9 to TRBJ1-2, with 7 bases fitting TRBD1. The trim removed 2 bases at V and 4 bases at J, leaving 1 base unmatched. The CDR3 has 13 amino acids. Germline V gene sequence: CDR1 SEHNR, CDR2 FQNEAQ (reference sequence). This CDR3 reads CASSLSGGYGYTF. The DNA of the CDR3 is TGTGCCAGCAGCTTATCAGGGGGCTATGGCTACACCTTC.

The gene calls are TRBV6-1 and TRBJ1-4; D is undetermined. The V end was cut by 3 bases, the J end by 4 bases, with 3 bases between. The CDR3 is 12 amino acids. From germline, CDR1 is MNHNS and CDR2 SASEGT. The CDR3 sequence is CASSEGNEKLFF. The CDR3, as DNA: TGTGCCAGCAGTGAGGGTAATGAAAAACTGTTTTTT.